This T cell receptor (beta chain) is drawn from a study of blood T cells in healthy people across ages. Sample-barcoded 5' priming and a J-beta primer mix drove a second PCR of about 7 to 12 cycles. Each cDNA molecule was tagged by a template-switch adaptor that had 12 random nucleotides. One entry per CDR3 protein results from TCRdb running MiXCR on the 5' RACE reads. The table has around 780,000 distinct CDR3 sequences, roughly 25% seen once. Study-wide results and limits: Any conclusive comparison of naive versus antigen-experienced cells was prevented by using unsorted PBMCs.

As to this clonotype: Its antigen is as yet unknown.

In addition, the sample was reused for a study of T cells of mothers and their children. That publication notes: Relative to unrelated pairs, biologically related mother-child dyads exhibited marginally greater, non-significant overlap.

Material for sequencing was blood. The TCR sequence derives from a boy younger than 18 in good health.

The CDR3 DNA reads TGCGCCAGCAGTCCTGGGACAGGGGGAGGCTCACCCCTCCACTTT. Encoded protein: CASSPGTGGGSPLHF. The chain combines TRBV10-1 with TRBJ1-6; TRBD1 matches at 11 bases. This CDR3 is built from 15 residues. Germline assignment: CDR1 WNHNN and CDR2 SYGVQD (reference sequence). J lost 10 bases, V lost 5 bases, and 7 bases had no gene match.